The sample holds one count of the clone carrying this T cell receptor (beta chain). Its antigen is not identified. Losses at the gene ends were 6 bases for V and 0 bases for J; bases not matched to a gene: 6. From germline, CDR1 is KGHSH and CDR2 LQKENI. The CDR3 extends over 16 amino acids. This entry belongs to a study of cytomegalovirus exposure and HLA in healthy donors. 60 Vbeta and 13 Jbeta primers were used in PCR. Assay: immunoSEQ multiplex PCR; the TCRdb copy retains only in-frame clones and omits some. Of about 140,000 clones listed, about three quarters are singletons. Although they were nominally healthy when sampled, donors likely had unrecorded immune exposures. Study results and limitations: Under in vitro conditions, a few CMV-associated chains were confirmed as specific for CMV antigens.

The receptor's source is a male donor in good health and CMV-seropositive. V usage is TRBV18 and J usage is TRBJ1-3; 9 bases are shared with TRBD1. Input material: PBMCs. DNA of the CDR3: TGTGCCAGCTCCCGTGGACAGGGGAGCTCTGGAAACACCATATATTTT. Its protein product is CASSRGQGSSGNTIYF.